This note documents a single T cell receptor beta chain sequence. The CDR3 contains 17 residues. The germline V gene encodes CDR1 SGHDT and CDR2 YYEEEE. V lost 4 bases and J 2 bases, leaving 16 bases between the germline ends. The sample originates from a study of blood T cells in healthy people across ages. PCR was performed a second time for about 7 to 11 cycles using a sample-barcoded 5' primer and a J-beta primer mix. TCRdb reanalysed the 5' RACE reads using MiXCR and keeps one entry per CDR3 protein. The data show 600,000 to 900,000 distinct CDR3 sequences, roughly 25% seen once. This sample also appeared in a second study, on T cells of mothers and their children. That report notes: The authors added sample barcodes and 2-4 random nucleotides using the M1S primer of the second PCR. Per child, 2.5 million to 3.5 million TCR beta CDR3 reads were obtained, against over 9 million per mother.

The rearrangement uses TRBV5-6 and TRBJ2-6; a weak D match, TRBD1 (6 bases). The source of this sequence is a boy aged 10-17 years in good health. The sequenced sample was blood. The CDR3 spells CASSPDNHRAGANVLTF. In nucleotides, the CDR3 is TGTGCCAGCAGCCCAGACAATCACAGGGCTGGGGCCAACGTCCTGACTTTC.